The 21 T cell receptor beta chains below were found in one sample sequenced in a study of spatial heterogeneity in lung cancer. Specified time point: blood at routine non-recurrence follow-up after resection. TCRdb processed the 5' RACE reads anew with MiXCR; each CDR3 protein has one entry. The top ten hold roughly 24% of the sample, which has about 27,000 distinct CDR3 sequences, less than 6.5% seen once. The sample consisted of PBMCs, taken at follow-up. The receptors were sampled from a female donor with early-stage non-small cell lung cancer.

This rearrangement joins TRBV6-2 or TRBV6-3 to TRBJ2-3, with 9 bases that match TRBD2. V lost 2 bases, J lost 3 bases, and 6 bases stayed unmatched. The CDR3 is made up of 16 amino acids. The germline gives CDR1 MNHEY, CDR2 SVGEGT. DNA for the CDR3: TGTGCCAGCAGTTACAGGAGCGGGGGGCCTACAGATACGCAGTATTTT. Its protein product is CASSYRSGGPTDTQYF.

At least ten counts were recorded for this clonotype. This chain uses TRBV29-1 with TRBJ1-2; possibly TRBD1 for D (5 bases). Germline V gene lookup returns CDR1 SQVTM and CDR2 ANQGSEA. The CDR3 loop spans 14 amino acids. With 3 bases removed from V and 4 bases from J, the gap between germline ends came to 15 bases. The CDR3 loop is CSVDPTGGGYGYTF. The CDR3 nucleotides are TGCAGCGTTGACCCTACGGGGGGAGGCTATGGCTACACCTTC.

CDR3 sequence (DNA): TGTGCCAGCAGCTCCCGTCGCGAGCAGTACTTC. Protein product: CASSSRREQYF. V and J are TRBV5-4 and TRBJ2-7; D gene unclear. CDR3 length equals 11 residues. V lost 3 bases and J lost 6, with 7 bases in between. CDR1 and CDR2 from the germline V gene are SGHNT and YYREEE (reference sequence). The whole variable domain, filled in from reference TRBV5-4 and TRBJ2-7, reads ETGVTQSPTHLIKTRGQQVTLRCSSQSGHNTVSWYQQALGQGPQFIFQYYREEENGRGNFPPRFSGLQFPNYSSELNVNALELDDSALYLCASSSRREQYFGPGTRLTVT.

This clonotype has at least ten counts. The rearrangement uses TRBV10-3 and TRBJ2-7; TRBD2 might be the D (5 bases). CDR1 and CDR2 (germline): ENHRY, SYGVKD. The germline V and J ends were trimmed by 4 bases and 2 bases, with 12 bases remaining between them. This CDR3 contains 14 residues. CDR3 DNA: TGTGCCATCAGTGGATCTCGGGGAACCTACGAGCAGTACTTC. It translates to CAISGSRGTYEQYF.

This clonotype appeared many times. The chain is built from TRBV18 and TRBJ2-3; no clear D gene. The V end was cut by 0 bases, the J end by 5 bases, with 9 bases between. Germline values: CDR1 KGHSH, CDR2 LQKENI. The CDR3 has 14 amino acids. CDR3 sequence reads: CASSPPSDGDTQYF. CDR3 nucleotide sequence: TGTGCCAGCTCACCACCGAGCGATGGAGATACGCAGTATTTT. The entire variable domain, with the rest obtained from reference TRBV18 and TRBJ2-3, is as follows: NAGVMQNPRHLVRRRGQEARLRCSPMKGHSHVYWYRQLPEEGLKFMVYLQKENIIDESGMPKERFSAEFPKEGPSILRIQQVVRGDSAAYFCASSPPSDGDTQYFGPGTRLTVL.

This clonotype was seen at least ten times. J is TRBJ2-3 and V is TRBV3-1; no clear D gene. V was clipped by 3 bases and J by 1 base, with 8 bases between them. The CDR3 has 14 amino acids. In germline, CDR1 is LGHDT, CDR2 YNNKEL (reference sequence). CDR3 DNA sequence: TGTGCCAGCAGCCACCTTGGACGCACAGATACGCAGTATTTT. It translates to CASSHLGRTDTQYF.

At least ten counts were recorded for this clonotype. The chain recombines TRBV7-2 with TRBJ2-2, with D perhaps TRBD1 or TRBD2 (6 bases each). The CDR3 length is 14 residues. The V gene lost 4 bases and the J gene lost 7 bases, with 13 bases spanning the gap. CDR1 and CDR2 (germline): SGHTA, FQGNSA. The CDR3 loop reads CASSSRGRNGELFF. DNA of the CDR3: TGTGCCAGCAGCTCCCGGGGGCGGAACGGGGAGCTGTTTTTT.

This clonotype was seen many times. The chain joins TRBV11-2 to TRBJ2-1, with 8 bases matching TRBD1. Looked up from germline, CDR1 is SGHAT and CDR2 is FQNNGV. After removal of 3 bases from V and 10 bases from J, the junction contained 5 bases not matched to a gene. This CDR3 comprises 13 residues. The CDR3 region is CASSFQGAGEQFF. CDR3 nucleotides: TGTGCCAGCAGCTTCCAGGGGGCGGGGGAGCAGTTCTTC.

This clonotype came up many times. The chain combines TRBV4-3 with TRBJ2-5; 10 positions match TRBD2. Germline V CDR1 and CDR2: LGHNA, YSLEER. The CDR3 is 19 amino acids. Trimming cost V 2 bases and J 4 bases; bases outside gene matches: 16. CDR3 coding DNA: TGCGCCAGCAGCCAACCTCCTTTCGGTAGCGGGGGGCCGTCAGAGACCCAGTACTTC. It is translated as CASSQPPFGSGGPSETQYF.

Regarding this clonotype: This may arise from a read error, as a much more abundant clone is one base away. The chain links TRBV7-7 to TRBJ2-3; the D is unclear. The CDR3 covers 13 residues. Germline V lookup: CDR1 SSHAT, CDR2 FNYEAQ (reference sequence). The CDR3 here is CASSPIRVDSQYF. The CDR3 region has the DNA TGTGCTAGCAGCCCTATTCGCGTGGATTCGCAGTATTTT.

This clonotype was detected many times. This chain links TRBV7-8 with TRBJ2-5, with D uncertain. Trimming stripped 0 bases from V and 1 base from J, with 6 bases between. This CDR3 contains 14 residues. Germline V gene data show CDR1 as SGHVS and CDR2 as FQNEAQ. In DNA, the CDR3 is TGTGCCAGCAGCTTAGCTAGCCCCCAAGAGACCCAGTACTTC. As protein: CASSLASPQETQYF.

This clonotype appeared many times. V and J are TRBV7-6 and TRBJ1-3; D is unresolved. The germline V gene has CDR1 SGHVS and CDR2 FNYEAQ. This CDR3 has 18 amino acids. Trimming took off 5 bases at V and 2 bases at J, with 22 bases between the two ends. The CDR3 is CASSPLEREVRTGNTIYF. CDR3 DNA: TGTGCCAGCAGCCCGCTGGAAAGGGAGGTTAGGACTGGAAACACCATATATTTT.

This clonotype is deemed medium-sized. The genes are TRBV5-1 and TRBJ1-1; a possible D gene is TRBD1 (5 bases). Germline assignment: CDR1 SGHRS and CDR2 YFSETQ. Trimming removed 7 bases from V and 0 bases from J, with 13 bases in between. The CDR3 covers 14 residues. CDR3 bases: TGCGCCAGCGGAAGGGACGTCTTGAACACTGAAGCTTTCTTT. It codes for CASGRDVLNTEAFF.

This clonotype was counted a few times. The chain has TRBV3-1 and TRBJ2-2; D gene uncertain. Germline V lookup: CDR1 LGHDT, CDR2 YNNKEL (reference sequence). CDR3 length: 13 residues. Between the trimmed V and J ends, which lost 2 bases and 5 bases, there was a span of 6 bases. The DNA of the CDR3 is TGTGCCAGCAGCCAATCCAGGACCGGGGAGCTGTTTTTT. It specifies CASSQSRTGELFF. The variable domain in full, with the rest retrieved from reference TRBV3-1 and TRBJ2-2, is DTAVSQTPKYLVTQMGNDKSIKCEQNLGHDTMYWYKQDSKKFLKIMFSYNNKELIINETVPNRFSPKSPDKAHLNLHINSLELGDSAVYFCASSQSRTGELFFGEGSRLTVL.

This clonotype has a count of ten or more. The chain joins TRBV6-2 or TRBV6-3 to TRBJ2-4; no firm D call. The CDR3 totals 20 residues. Germline-derived CDR1 and CDR2 are MNHEY and SVGEGT. V lost 0 bases and J 0 bases, leaving 21 bases between the germline ends. The CDR3 here is CASSYSTRPSGVLAKNIQYF. The CDR3 DNA reads TGTGCCAGCAGTTACTCTACGCGGCCCTCAGGAGTGCTAGCCAAAAACATTCAGTACTTC.

This clonotype was counted many times. The chain couples TRBV20-1 to TRBJ1-4; TRBD1 is a possible D gene (5 bases). The CDR3 has 14 residues. Germline CDR1 and CDR2: DFQATT and SNEGSKA (reference sequence). The V gene lost 1 base and the J gene lost 4 bases, with 10 bases spanning the gap. The CDR3 DNA sequence: TGCAGTGCTAGAGGCAGGGCATATAATGAAAAACTGTTTTTT. Its translation: CSARGRAYNEKLFF.

This clonotype was observed a few times. This chain connects TRBV7-2 to TRBJ2-7; a possible D gene is TRBD2 (6 bases). This CDR3 is built from 14 residues. Germline CDR1 reads SGHTA; CDR2 reads FQGNSA. V was shortened by 6 bases and J by 0 bases, with 12 bases between the two germline ends. The CDR3 DNA reads TGTGCCAGCAGGGATAGCGGAAGCTCCTACGAGCAGTACTTC. This gives the protein CASRDSGSSYEQYF.

By proportion, this clonotype is medium-sized. The chain joins TRBV20-1 to TRBJ2-3; tentative D call: TRBD2 (5 bases). The length of the CDR3 is 13 residues. V was trimmed by 5 bases and J by 1 base, leaving 10 bases between them. The germline V gene encodes CDR1 DFQATT and CDR2 SNEGSKA (reference sequence). For the CDR3, the DNA is TGCAGTGCTTTGACTATTGGCACAGATACGCAGTATTTT. Its protein product is CSALTIGTDTQYF.

This clonotype was found many times. The chain couples TRBV7-8 to TRBJ2-3; no definite D call. V was pared by 4 bases and J by 2 bases, with 19 bases between. The CDR3 is made up of 17 amino acids. The germline V gene has CDR1 SGHVS and CDR2 FQNEAQ. This CDR3 is CASSYGELSLTTDTQYF. The CDR3 bases are TGTGCCAGCAGCTATGGGGAACTTAGCCTCACCACAGATACGCAGTATTTT.

The chain has TRBV6-5 and TRBJ1-5; weak D call: TRBD1 (5 bases). V lost 5 bases to trimming and J lost 7 bases, with 9 bases between them. Looked up from germline, CDR1 is MNHEY and CDR2 is SVGAGI. The CDR3 covers 12 residues. The CDR3 DNA is TGTGCCAGCAGTCACGGGGGGCAGCCCCAGCATTTT. The encoded protein is CASSHGGQPQHF.

This clonotype was recorded at least ten times. The chain employs TRBV11-1 and TRBJ2-7; D unclear. The germline V gene encodes CDR1 SGHAT and CDR2 FQDESV (reference sequence). The CDR3 consists of 14 residues. Trimming removed 1 base at V and 0 bases at J, with 7 bases between. The CDR3 region has the DNA TGTGCCAGCAGCTTAGGGACGGCCTCCTACGAGCAGTACTTC. Translation gives CASSLGTASYEQYF.